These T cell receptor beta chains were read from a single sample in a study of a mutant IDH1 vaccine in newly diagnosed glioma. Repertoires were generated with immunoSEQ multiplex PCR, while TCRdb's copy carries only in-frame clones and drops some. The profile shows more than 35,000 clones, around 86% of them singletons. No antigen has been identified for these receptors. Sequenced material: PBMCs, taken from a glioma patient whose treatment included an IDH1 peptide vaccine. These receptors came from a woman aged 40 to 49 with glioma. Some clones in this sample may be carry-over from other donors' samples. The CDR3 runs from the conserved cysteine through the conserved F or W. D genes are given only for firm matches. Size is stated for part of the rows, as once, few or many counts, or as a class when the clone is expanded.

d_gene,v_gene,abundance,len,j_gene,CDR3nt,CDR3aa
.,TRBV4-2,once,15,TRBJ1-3,TGTGCCAGCAGCCAGGGCAGTTTCTCTGGAAACACCATATATTTT,CASSQGSFSGNTIYF
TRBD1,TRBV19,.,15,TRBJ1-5,TGTGCCAGTCGCTTCGAGGGACAGCCACGTCAGCCCCAGCATTTT,CASRFEGQPRQPQHF
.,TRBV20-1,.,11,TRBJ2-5,TGCAGTGCTGGACAAAAAGAGACCCAGTACTTC,CSAGQKETQYF
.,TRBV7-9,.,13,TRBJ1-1,TGTGCCAGCAGCTTCAGAGGGGGCACTGAAGCTTTCTTT,CASSFRGGTEAFF
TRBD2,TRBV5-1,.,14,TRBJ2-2,TGCGCCAGCAGCCGTAGCGGGGGCACCGGGGAGCTGTTTTTT,CASSRSGGTGELFF
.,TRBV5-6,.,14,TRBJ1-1,TGTGCCAGCAGCTTGGCGGGACTAGACCATGTAGCTTTCTTT,CASSLAGLDHVAFF
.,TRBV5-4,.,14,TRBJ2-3,TGTGCCAGCAGCCTAATGGAGAGCACAGATACGCAGTATTTT,CASSLMESTDTQYF
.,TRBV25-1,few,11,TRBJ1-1,TGTGCCAGCAGTGACAGGACTGAAGCTTTCTTT,CASSDRTEAFF
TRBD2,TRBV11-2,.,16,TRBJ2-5,TGTGCCAGCAGCTTAGATCGGCAGACTAGCTTGGAGACCCAGTACTTC,CASSLDRQTSLETQYF
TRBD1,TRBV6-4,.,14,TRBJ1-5,TGTGCCAGCAGCATGGACAGGGGAGGTCAGCCCCAGCATTTT,CASSMDRGGQPQHF
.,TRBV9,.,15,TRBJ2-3,TGTGCCAGCAGCGAGGCAGGGGCCGTTCAAGGTACGCAGTATTTT,CASSEAGAVQGTQYF
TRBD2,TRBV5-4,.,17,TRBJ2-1,TGTGCCAGCAGCAGGGACGGGGCTAGCGGGACCTACAATGAGCAGTTCTTC,CASSRDGASGTYNEQFF
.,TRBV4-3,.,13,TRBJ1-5,TGCGCCAGCAGCCAAGGATTTACTCAGCCCCAGCATTTT,CASSQGFTQPQHF
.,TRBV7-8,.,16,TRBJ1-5,TGTGCCAGCATCCATCGGGTGGGGAGATACAATCAGCCCCAGCATTTT,CASIHRVGRYNQPQHF
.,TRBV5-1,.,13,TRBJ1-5,TGCGCCAGCAGCCGGGACAGCAATCAGCCCCAGCATTTT,CASSRDSNQPQHF